This T cell receptor (beta chain) was profiled in a study of T cell responses to AZD1222 COVID-19 vaccine. Study at large: Second-dose timings of about 4 or about 12 weeks were pooled. Study-wide results and caveats: Close to half of spike-specific TCRs reportedly recognize unmutated variant regions. Possibly, clonal diversity was underestimated; donors were largely white British and included more females.

With regard to this clone: Its antigen is currently unknown.

Trimming took 2 bases from V and 0 from J; bases not matched to a gene: 5. This CDR3 has 16 amino acids. Germline V gene lookup returns CDR1 SGHNT and CDR2 YYREEE (reference sequence). Repertoires were generated with immunoSEQ multiplex PCR, while TCRdb's copy carries only in-frame clones and drops some. The table has tens of thousands of clones, about 90% seen once; the top ten hold more than 4.5%. The sample consisted of peripheral blood, taken on day 0 of AZD1222 vaccination. The chain joins TRBV5-4 to TRBJ1-3, with 7 bases lining up with TRBD1. The sequence was obtained from an adult in good health. The CDR3 reads CASSFGQAISGNTIYF. DNA of the CDR3: TGTGCCAGCAGCTTCGGACAGGCGATCTCTGGAAACACCATATATTTT.